The T cell receptor (beta chain) described here comes from a study of T cell repertoires in cytomegalovirus infection. The wider study: Indications of both CMV infection and matching HLA type were provided by public TCR beta signatures.

TCRdb reprocessed the reads with MiXCR, giving one entry per CDR3 protein. This sample carries around 230,000 distinct CDR3 sequences, around 6.2% of them seen once, and the ten largest clones take around 6.5%. This clonotype was recorded at least ten times. What it recognizes is unknown. General study points: Carriage of CMV together with the relevant HLA was identifiable through cumulative public TCR beta family frequency. Dominating the ex vivo response were TCR beta clonotypes that were CMV-specific and HLA-C-restricted.

The CDR3 has 16 amino acids. With 4 bases clipped from V and 2 bases from J, the junction kept 5 bases outside the gene matches. Germline V gene sequence: CDR1 SGHTA, CDR2 FQGNSA. Sequenced: PBMCs. The chain carries TRBV7-2 and TRBJ2-3; 11 positions agree with TRBD2. The sequence derives from a human donor in good health (CMV status not recorded). Some clones in this sample may be carry-over from other donors' samples. The CDR3 sequence is CASSSPSGGYTDTQYF. The CDR3 bases are TGTGCCAGCAGCTCTCCTAGCGGGGGGTACACAGATACGCAGTATTTT.